The present TCR beta chain was sequenced within a study of technical replicates of blood from a few donors (dated by TCRdb to about 2017). Preparation of the library involved the immunoSEQ multiplex PCR assay. In TCRdb, the immuneACCESS table is reduced to in-frame sequences with V and J assigned. These tables do not hold every clone; where another copy was compared, an unresolved V gene accounts for under half, and the others remain unexplained. This sample comprises 82,000 or so clones, roughly 95% of them detected only once. More than 0.35% of the sample is held by the ten biggest clonotypes. Details on this clone: The specificity of this receptor is unknown. Base qualities were left out, and no much larger clone turns up one base away.

From a lookup of the germline V gene, CDR1 and CDR2 are SGHRS and YFSETQ. V is pared back by 4 bases and J by 8 bases, with 10 bases lying between the germline termini. The CDR3 has 12 amino acids, counting the end cysteine and phenylalanine. The retained sequence is limited to the CDR3, 36 bases, with the frame set at the first base. The TCR originated in a human donor in good health. The sequenced sample was T cells isolated from PBMCs. Here the chain combines TRBV5-1 and TRBJ2-1; a confident D gene designation cannot be given. The CDR3 region: CASSAVGYEQFF. The DNA sequence is given as TGCGCCAGCAGCGCCGTCGGGTATGAGCAGTTCTTC. The variable domain in full, with residues beyond the CDR3 obtained from the reference TRBV5-1 and TRBJ2-1 genes, is KAGVTQTPRYLIKTRGQQVTLSCSPISGHRSVSWYQQTPGQGLQFLFEYFSETQRNKGNFPGRFSGRQFSNSRSEMNVSTLELGDSALYLCASSAVGYEQFFGPGTRLTVL.